The entry below describes one T cell receptor beta chain. This clone has just a few counts. Its recognized antigen is unknown. One base away there is no much larger clone; base qualities are not given. For this chain, trimming is 6 bases at the V end and 4 bases at the J end, and the number of junction bases without a gene match is 5. Including cysteine and phenylalanine, the CDR3 has 13 amino acids. The kept DNA is CDR3 alone, 39 bases in frame from the first base. The germline V gene (reference sequence) sets CDR1 to SEHNR and CDR2 to FQNEAQ. What the time point label conveys for this sample: baseline before oral tofacitinib. Lesional scalp punch biopsies and peripheral blood were obtained from alopecia areata patients. After PBMCs were isolated by density centrifugation and stained for CD3, CD4 and CD8, a FACSAria was used to sort CD4+ and CD8+ T cells. The library was produced with the immunoSEQ multiplex PCR assay. RNA was extracted from all samples and reverse transcribed into cDNA, which served as template for TCR sequencing. SuperScript III was used to make first-strand cDNA, primed with a 2:1 mix of oligo-dT and random hexamers. A synthetic immune receptor repertoire was used to assess amplification bias, and residual bias was removed computationally. The original methods were these. Raw reads were preprocessed to remove errors, and CDR3 was defined according to IMGT conventions as the region from the conserved cysteine to phenylalanine. Clonality was computed by normalizing Shannon entropy by log2 of the number of productive unique TCRs and subtracting the result from 1. Whether scalp clones were CD4 or CD8 was inferred by matching scalp TCRbeta sequences against CD4 and CD8 repertoires sorted from blood. Drawn from immuneACCESS, this table holds only the in-frame rearrangements with V and J called that TCRdb kept. Clones are partly lost; checked studies trace under half to an unresolved V gene and leave the rest unexplained. V and J calls and clone size are as listed in that table; D and trimming were resolved from the DNA. The sample has fewer than 200,000 clones on record, about 63% of them singletons. Clones ranked in the top ten supply roughly 15% of the sample.

This record comes from a study of CD8+ T cells in alopecia areata (dated by TCRdb to between 2018 and 2020). About the full investigation: Treated patients were enrolled in an open-label pilot trial of oral tofacitinib, 5 to 10 mg twice daily, for moderate-to-severe alopecia areata. On the human side, TCRbeta sequencing was run on scalp tissue and on sorted CD4+ and CD8+ peripheral blood T cells from healthy controls and from alopecia areata patients with either patchy or totalis/universalis disease. Scalp clonality was compared across normal scalp (n=4), patchy alopecia areata scalp (n=8), and alopecia totalis/universalis scalp (n=8). RNA came from the PAXgene miRNA kit for fixed scalp, the miRNeasy kit for PBMCs, and the RNeasy kit for mouse skin. TCRbeta CDR3 regions were amplified by immunoSEQ multiplex PCR with 35 Vbeta forward and 13 Jbeta reverse primers. Tofacitinib was administered for 6 to 18 months, and 6 months of follow-up off drug were then conducted to assess delayed response and recurrence. To study T cell clonal expansion in alopecia areata, the researchers applied high-throughput TCRbeta sequencing to both the C3H/HeJ mouse model and human patients. Tofacitinib-treated patients had biopsies at baseline and at 4 and 24 weeks of treatment, with a later scalp biopsy in several patients. What the study reported, not specific to this receptor: Compared with normal scalp, lesional scalp had higher clonality and more expanded CD8+ clones, particularly in alopecia totalis/universalis, a pattern that suggests antigenic drive. Compared with mice, TCR sequences shared between patients were less clear, possibly partly because of HLA diversity across the patient population. Unlike mouse skin, which is dominated by gammadelta T cells, normal human skin has resident alphabeta T cells that are also sequenced, and this complicates analysis of the scalp TCR repertoire.

The receptor comes from a human donor with alopecia areata. The sequence joins TRBV7-9 to TRBJ1-1; 7 middle bases align to TRBD1. Sample: CD4+ T cells sorted from blood, taken at week 0. The CDR3 reads as follows: CASSLTGATEAFF. The DNA is TGTGCCAGCAGTCTAACAGGGGCCACTGAAGCTTTCTTT.